The rows below give T cell receptor beta chains drawn from one sample of a study of blood T cell repertoires in COVID-19. The assay was immunoSEQ multiplex PCR, and TCRdb's table has in-frame clones only and misses some. The sample has about 230,000 clones, around four fifths seen once. Sequenced material: peripheral blood. Every receptor here comes from a woman aged 70-85 years with active or convalescent COVID-19. Each CDR3 is given with its conserved first and last residue. The D gene is left open where the match is weak. For some rows the clone size is stated as once, few or many, or as a class when expanded; others skip it.

NA	TRBV6-2/TRBV6-3	NA	TRBJ2-1	TGTGCCAGCAGTTTCGCCAGGGGCAGCTACAATGAGCAGTTCTTC	CASSFARGSYNEQFF
NA	TRBV28	NA	TRBJ2-7	TGTGCCAGCAGTTTAGAAGCGAGCTTCTACGAGCAGTACTTC	CASSLEASFYEQYF
NA	TRBV5-4	NA	TRBJ2-5	TGTGCCAGCAGCTTCCCAGGAAGAAAAGAGACCCAGTACTTC	CASSFPGRKETQYF
TRBD1	TRBV10-3	NA	TRBJ2-2	TGTGCCATTCGACAGGGGGAAGGCGGGGAGCTGTTTTTT	CAIRQGEGGELFF
NA	TRBV28	NA	TRBJ1-2	TGTGCCAGCAGTTTAAGGCAGGGTAGGGGCTACACCTTC	CASSLRQGRGYTF
NA	TRBV21-1	NA	TRBJ2-1	TGTGCCAGCAGCAAAACGGCTAGCCAAAGGAGCTCCTACAATGAGCAGTTCTTC	CASSKTASQRSSYNEQFF
TRBD1	TRBV7-3	NA	TRBJ2-7	TGTGCCAGCAGCTTAGACAGGGCTCCGGTCTACGAGCAGTACTTC	CASSLDRAPVYEQYF
TRBD2	TRBV6-6	NA	TRBJ2-7	TGTGCCAGCAGTTACTTCCCGGGACTAGCGGGAGATGAGCAGTACTTC	CASSYFPGLAGDEQYF
NA	TRBV20-1	NA	TRBJ2-1	TGCAGTGCTAGTCGCGGAGGCCCCAGGACCCATGAGCAGTTCTTC	CSASRGGPRTHEQFF
NA	TRBV3-1/TRBV3-2	NA	TRBJ1-1	TGTGCCAGCAGCCAAGATCCAGGGGACACTGAAGCTTTCTTT	CASSQDPGDTEAFF
NA	TRBV29-1	NA	TRBJ1-2	TGCAGCGTTGTAGGGCAGGGTCTTTCTGGCTACACCTTC	CSVVGQGLSGYTF
TRBD1	TRBV11-2	once	TRBJ2-5	TGTGCCAGCAGCTTAAGACCCCCGGGACAGGGCAGTGGCCAAGAGACCCAGTACTTC	CASSLRPPGQGSGQETQYF
TRBD1	TRBV27	once	TRBJ2-3	TGTGCCAGCGGCCACAGGGGACCACAGGATACGCAGTATTTT	CASGHRGPQDTQYF
NA	TRBV6-6	NA	TRBJ1-2	TGTGCCAGCAGTTACTTACCAGGGTTGGATGGCTACACCTTC	CASSYLPGLDGYTF
TRBD1	TRBV30	NA	TRBJ1-2	TGTGCCTGGAGTGTACAAAGGACAGGAGGCTATGGCTACACCTTC	CAWSVQRTGGYGYTF
TRBD2	TRBV11-2	NA	TRBJ2-7	TGTGCCAGCACCAGGTGGGCTAGCGGGTCGGTCTCCTACGAGCAGTACTTC	CASTRWASGSVSYEQYF
NA	TRBV5-1	NA	TRBJ2-3	TGCGCCAGCGGATCGGAGGATGATACGCAGTATTTT	CASGSEDDTQYF
NA	TRBV27	few	TRBJ2-7	TGTGCCAGCAGTTTGTGGCAGGGGTCAGGCGAGCAGTACTTC	CASSLWQGSGEQYF
TRBD1	TRBV27	NA	TRBJ1-2	TGTGCCAGCAGTCGACAGGGTAGGTTC	CASSRQGRF
NA	TRBV4-1	NA	TRBJ2-3	TGCGCCAGCAGCCGACCGACAGGTAGCGTGCCAGATACGCAGTATTTT	CASSRPTGSVPDTQYF
NA	TRBV12-5	NA	TRBJ2-3	TGTGCTAGTGGTTCCCCTAAGTCAGGAGATACGCAGTATTTT	CASGSPKSGDTQYF
NA	TRBV5-1	NA	TRBJ2-7	TGCGCCAGCAGACTGGACGGGATCTACGAGCAGTACTTC	CASRLDGIYEQYF
NA	TRBV7-9	NA	TRBJ2-1	TGTGCCAGCAGCCGTCTGAGGGGGGGCGGGTTCAATGAGCAGTTCTTC	CASSRLRGGGFNEQFF
TRBD1	TRBV5-5	NA	TRBJ2-7	TGTGCCAGCAGCCCCAGACTAAGGACAGGGGGGTCCTACGAGCAGTACTTC	CASSPRLRTGGSYEQYF
NA	TRBV7-2	NA	TRBJ2-3	TGTGCCAGCAGCTTAGGAGGGCGACCAGATACGCAGTATTTT	CASSLGGRPDTQYF
NA	TRBV7-2	NA	TRBJ2-7	TGTGCCAGCAGCTTAGCGCCCAGGATCTACGAGCAGTACTTC	CASSLAPRIYEQYF
NA	TRBV6-6	NA	TRBJ1-5	TGTGCCAGCAGTTACATGAGTATAGAGCAGCCCCAGCATTTT	CASSYMSIEQPQHF
NA	TRBV11-1	NA	TRBJ1-2	TGTGCCAGCAGCTCTGGACGGTCCGGGAGTGGCTACACCTTC	CASSSGRSGSGYTF
TRBD1	TRBV25-1	NA	TRBJ2-7	TGTGCCAGCAGTGATGAGGGGACAGGGTCCTCCTACGAGCAGTACTTC	CASSDEGTGSSYEQYF
NA	TRBV6-2/TRBV6-3	once	TRBJ1-2	TGTGCCAGCAGCAGGGAGGAAGTGCGGGCTAACTATGGCTACACCTTC	CASSREEVRANYGYTF
TRBD1	TRBV29-1	NA	TRBJ1-2	TGCAGCGGTACGACAGGGATTAACTATGGCTACACCTTC	CSGTTGINYGYTF
TRBD1	TRBV5-1	NA	TRBJ1-1	TGCGCCAGCAGCCTAGGACAGGGGAGGACTGAAGCTTTCTTT	CASSLGQGRTEAFF
NA	TRBV6-5	NA	TRBJ1-1	TGTGCCAGCACCAGAGGGCATTCGAACACTGAAGCTTTCTTT	CASTRGHSNTEAFF
NA	TRBV2	NA	TRBJ2-5	TGTGCCAGCAGGGAGGATACCGAAGAGACCCAGTACTTC	CASREDTEETQYF
TRBD1	TRBV12-3/TRBV12-4	few	TRBJ1-1	TGTGCCAGCAGTGGACAGGGTTTCACTGAAGCTTTCTTT	CASSGQGFTEAFF
TRBD1	TRBV5-4	NA	TRBJ1-2	TGTGCCAGCAGCTTTGGCGGACAGGGAGGGGATTATGGCTACACCTTC	CASSFGGQGGDYGYTF
TRBD2	TRBV11-3	NA	TRBJ2-5	TGTGCCAGCAGCCCGGGACTAGCGGGCGAGACCCAGTACTTC	CASSPGLAGETQYF
NA	TRBV6-6	few	TRBJ1-2	TGTGCCAGCATTGGAAAGCCCCAGGTCAACTATGGCTACACCTTC	CASIGKPQVNYGYTF
TRBD2	TRBV6-6	NA	TRBJ2-7	TGTGCCAGCAGTCGAACCGGGACTAGCGGTGATCCCTACGAGCAGTACTTC	CASSRTGTSGDPYEQYF
TRBD2	TRBV24-1	NA	TRBJ2-1	TGTGCCACCAGTGACCTGGGACTAGCGGGACCTTCCTACAATGAGCAGTTCTTC	CATSDLGLAGPSYNEQFF
NA	TRBV28	NA	TRBJ2-7	TGTGCCAGCAGGATCGGGACAAATACCTACGAGCAGTACTTC	CASRIGTNTYEQYF
NA	TRBV9	few	TRBJ2-3	TGTGCCAGCAGCGTAGGTCTGGGCCGGGGTACAGATACGCAGTATTTT	CASSVGLGRGTDTQYF
NA	TRBV7-9	few	TRBJ2-3	TGTGCCAGCAGCCTACTGTTGGGGCGAACAGATACGCAGTATTTT	CASSLLLGRTDTQYF